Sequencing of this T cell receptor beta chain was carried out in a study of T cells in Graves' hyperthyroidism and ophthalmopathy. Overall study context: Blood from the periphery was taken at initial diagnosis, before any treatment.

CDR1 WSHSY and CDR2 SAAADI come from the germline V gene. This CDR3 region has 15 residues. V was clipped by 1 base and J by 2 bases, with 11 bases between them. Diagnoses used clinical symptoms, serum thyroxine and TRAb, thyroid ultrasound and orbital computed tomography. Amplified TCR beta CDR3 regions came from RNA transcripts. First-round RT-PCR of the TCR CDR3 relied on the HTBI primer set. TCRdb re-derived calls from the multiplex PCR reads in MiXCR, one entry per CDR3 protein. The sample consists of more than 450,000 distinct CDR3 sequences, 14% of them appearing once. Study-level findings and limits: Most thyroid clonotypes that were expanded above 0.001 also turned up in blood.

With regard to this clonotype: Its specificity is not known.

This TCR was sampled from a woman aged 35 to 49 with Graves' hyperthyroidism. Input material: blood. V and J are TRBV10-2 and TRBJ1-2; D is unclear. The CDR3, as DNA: TGCGCCAGCAGTGAGTTTATCGGAAAAAACTATGGCTACACCTTC. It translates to CASSEFIGKNYGYTF.